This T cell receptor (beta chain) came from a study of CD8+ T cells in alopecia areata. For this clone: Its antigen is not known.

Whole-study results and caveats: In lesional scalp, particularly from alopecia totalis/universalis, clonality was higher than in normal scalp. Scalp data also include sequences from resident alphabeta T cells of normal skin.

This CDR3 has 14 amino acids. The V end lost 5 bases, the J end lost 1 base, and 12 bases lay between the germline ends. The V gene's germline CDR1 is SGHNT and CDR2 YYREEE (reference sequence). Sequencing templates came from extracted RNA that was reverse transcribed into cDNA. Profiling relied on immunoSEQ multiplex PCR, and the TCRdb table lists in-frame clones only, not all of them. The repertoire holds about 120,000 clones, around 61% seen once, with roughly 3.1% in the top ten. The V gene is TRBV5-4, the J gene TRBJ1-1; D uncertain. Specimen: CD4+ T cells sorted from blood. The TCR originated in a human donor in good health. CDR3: CASRRELRNTEAFF. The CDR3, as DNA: TGTGCCAGCAGGCGGGAGCTCCGGAACACTGAAGCTTTCTTT.